Listed below are T cell receptor beta chains from one sample, sequenced in a study of blood T cells in healthy people across ages. TCRdb fed the 5' RACE reads into MiXCR, producing one record per CDR3 protein. Among under 800,000 distinct CDR3 sequences listed, about 40% were seen once. The sequenced sample consisted of blood. The receptors were gathered from a woman aged 55-69 years in good health. The CDR3 runs from the conserved cysteine through the conserved F or W. The D gene is left open where the match is weak. Where a row states a size, it is once, few, many or the class of an expanded clone; other rows omit it.

clone_size: -
v_call: TRBV10-3
j_call: TRBJ1-2
d_call: -
cdr3_nt: TGTGCCATTAGTGAGTCGAATGGGTATGGCTACACCTTC
cdr3_aa: CAISESNGYGYTF

clone_size: few
v_call: TRBV3-1
j_call: TRBJ2-7
d_call: -
cdr3_nt: TGTGCCAGCAGCCAAGTCTCACAGGGATACTACGAGCAGTACTTC
cdr3_aa: CASSQVSQGYYEQYF

clone_size: -
v_call: TRBV9
j_call: TRBJ2-1
d_call: -
cdr3_nt: TGTGCCGGCAGCGTAGGGTCCCTCACTTACAATGAGCAGTTCTTC
cdr3_aa: CAGSVGSLTYNEQFF

clone_size: -
v_call: TRBV2
j_call: TRBJ2-5
d_call: TRBD1
cdr3_nt: TGTGCCAGCATGCAGGGGGCAGGGGAGACTCAGTACTTC
cdr3_aa: CASMQGAGETQYF

clone_size: many
v_call: TRBV2
j_call: TRBJ2-7
d_call: TRBD2
cdr3_nt: TGTGCCAGCAAAGACCGGGAGGACTACGAGCAGTACTTC
cdr3_aa: CASKDREDYEQYF

clone_size: -
v_call: TRBV5-6
j_call: TRBJ2-1
d_call: -
cdr3_nt: TGTGCCAGCAGCGCTTCTAGCGAGAGCTCCTACAATGAGCAGTTCTTC
cdr3_aa: CASSASSESSYNEQFF

clone_size: -
v_call: TRBV20-1
j_call: TRBJ1-2
d_call: -
cdr3_nt: TGCAGTGCAATAGACAGCTCCTATGGCTACACCTTC
cdr3_aa: CSAIDSSYGYTF

clone_size: -
v_call: TRBV21-1
j_call: TRBJ2-2
d_call: -
cdr3_nt: TGTGCCAGCCGACCTTGGGCCGGGGAGCTGTTTTTT
cdr3_aa: CASRPWAGELFF

clone_size: many
v_call: TRBV7-2
j_call: TRBJ2-7
d_call: -
cdr3_nt: TGTGCCAGCAGACCGGGCCCAGGTGACGAGCAGTACTTC
cdr3_aa: CASRPGPGDEQYF

clone_size: few
v_call: TRBV7-9
j_call: TRBJ2-7
d_call: TRBD1
cdr3_nt: TGTGCCAGCAGCCACCGGGACAGGGGACACGAGCAGTACTTC
cdr3_aa: CASSHRDRGHEQYF

clone_size: few
v_call: TRBV28
j_call: TRBJ2-3
d_call: TRBD2
cdr3_nt: TGTGCCAGCAGTTTATGGGTAGTGACGCACGGGAGGACGCAGTATTTT
cdr3_aa: CASSLWVVTHGRTQYF

clone_size: -
v_call: TRBV20-1
j_call: TRBJ2-7
d_call: TRBD2
cdr3_nt: TGCAGTGCCATACCGCCGGGACTAGGAATAAATGAGCAGTACTTC
cdr3_aa: CSAIPPGLGINEQYF

clone_size: -
v_call: TRBV20-1
j_call: TRBJ2-7
d_call: -
cdr3_nt: TGCAGTGCCCCTGAGCAGATTTACTACGAGCAGTACTTC
cdr3_aa: CSAPEQIYYEQYF

clone_size: -
v_call: TRBV5-1
j_call: TRBJ2-5
d_call: TRBD1
cdr3_nt: TGCGCCAGCAGCGTGACAGGGGGCATTAAGACCCAGTACTTC
cdr3_aa: CASSVTGGIKTQYF

clone_size: few
v_call: TRBV6-5
j_call: TRBJ2-5
d_call: -
cdr3_nt: TGTGCCAGCAGGGGACTTGGGTCCGGGGGAGAGACCCAGTACTTC
cdr3_aa: CASRGLGSGGETQYF

clone_size: -
v_call: TRBV5-1
j_call: TRBJ2-7
d_call: -
cdr3_nt: TGCGCCAGCAGCCAGGGACACGGAGGCTACGAGCAGTACTTC
cdr3_aa: CASSQGHGGYEQYF

clone_size: few
v_call: TRBV12-3/TRBV12-4
j_call: TRBJ2-1
d_call: -
cdr3_nt: TGTGCCAGCAGTCTCGTTAGATGGGATGAGCAGTTCTTC
cdr3_aa: CASSLVRWDEQFF

clone_size: -
v_call: TRBV4-3
j_call: TRBJ2-7
d_call: -
cdr3_nt: TGCGCCAGCAGCCAAGATGGGGATTACGAGCAGTACTTC
cdr3_aa: CASSQDGDYEQYF

clone_size: -
v_call: TRBV28
j_call: TRBJ1-5
d_call: TRBD1
cdr3_nt: TGTGCCAGCAGTTTTTCCGGACAGGGGTGGAATCAGCCCCAGCATTTT
cdr3_aa: CASSFSGQGWNQPQHF